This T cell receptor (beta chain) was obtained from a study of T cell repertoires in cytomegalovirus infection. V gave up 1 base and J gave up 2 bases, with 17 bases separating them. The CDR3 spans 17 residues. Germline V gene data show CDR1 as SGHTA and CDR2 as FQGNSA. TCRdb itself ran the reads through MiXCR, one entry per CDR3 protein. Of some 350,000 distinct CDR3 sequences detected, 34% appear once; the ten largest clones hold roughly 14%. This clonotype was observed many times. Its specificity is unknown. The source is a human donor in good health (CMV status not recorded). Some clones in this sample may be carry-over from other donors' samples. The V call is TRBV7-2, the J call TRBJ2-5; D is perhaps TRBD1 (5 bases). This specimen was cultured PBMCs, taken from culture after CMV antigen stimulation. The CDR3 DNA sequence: TGTGCCAGCAGCTTAGGGTGGGGCCCCTCGATTCAAGAGACCCAGTACTTC. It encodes CASSLGWGPSIQETQYF. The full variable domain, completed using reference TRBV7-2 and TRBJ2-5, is GAGVSQSPSNKVTEKGKDVELRCDPISGHTALYWYRQSLGQGLEFLIYFQGNSAPDKSGLPSDRFSAERTGGSVSTLTIQRTQQEDSAVYLCASSLGWGPSIQETQYFGPGTRLLVL.